This T cell receptor beta chain was sequenced in a study of CD8 T cells in ankylosing spondylitis. General study results and limits: Roughly eight highly homologous variants made up a TCR beta motif that seemed to typify ankylosing spondylitis blood. In ankylosing spondylitis patients, matched synovial fluid reportedly showed significant enrichment of disease-linked clones.

Using quantitative 5'-RACE with molecular barcodes, the authors made TCR beta libraries. Each CDR3 protein is one row after TCRdb ran MiXCR on the 5' RACE reads. Of 100,000 or so distinct CDR3 sequences in the sample, approximately 9.6% were seen once. Of note for this clonotype: Its antigen remains unidentified.

Trimming pared 1 base from V and 4 bases from J, leaving 8 bases between. CDR1 is SGHAT and CDR2 is FQNNGV in the germline V gene. This CDR3 has 13 amino acids. The source material was blood, either unsorted or a sorted T cell fraction (not recorded which). The V gene is TRBV11-2, the J gene TRBJ2-7, with D unclear. The receptor comes from a male donor with ankylosing spondylitis. CDR3 sequence: CASSLVRTYEQYF. The DNA of the CDR3 is TGTGCCAGCAGCTTAGTCAGGACGTACGAGCAGTACTTC. Using reference TRBV11-2 and TRBJ2-7 for the parts outside the CDR3, the full variable domain is EAGVAQSPRYKIIEKRQSVAFWCNPISGHATLYWYQQILGQGPKLLIQFQNNGVVDDSQLPKDRFSAERLKGVDSTLKIQPAKLEDSAVYLCASSLVRTYEQYFGPGTRLTVT.